Listed below are T cell receptor beta chains from one sample, sequenced in a study of radiotherapy plus CTLA-4 blockade in lung cancer. Generated by immunoSEQ multiplex PCR, the TCRdb table keeps only in-frame clones and is missing some. The table has over 30,000 clones, 60% to 75% seen once. Sample: peripheral blood, taken from a patient treated with radiotherapy plus ipilimumab. The receptor source for this set is a human donor with non-small cell lung cancer whose response to radiotherapy plus ipilimumab could not be evaluated. Both conserved end residues are part of each CDR3. Each record gives: J gene, D gene, V gene, CDR3 protein. A D gene is named only where the DNA matches it firmly.

j_call: TRBJ1-2
d_call: TRBD1
v_call: TRBV2
cdr3_aa: CAGGQGAGSVYGYTF

j_call: TRBJ2-7
d_call: TRBD1
v_call: TRBV25-1
cdr3_aa: CASSAPGQVLGEQYF

j_call: TRBJ1-3
d_call: NA
v_call: TRBV7-9
cdr3_aa: CASSLLPWGRAISGNTIYF

j_call: TRBJ2-5
d_call: TRBD2
v_call: TRBV5-1
cdr3_aa: CASSLEAGGETQYF

j_call: TRBJ1-3
d_call: NA
v_call: TRBV5-1
cdr3_aa: CASSRDTGAGNTIYF

j_call: TRBJ1-1
d_call: TRBD1
v_call: TRBV5-1
cdr3_aa: CASSFSPDRGNTEAFF

j_call: TRBJ2-3
d_call: TRBD1
v_call: TRBV7-7
cdr3_aa: CVSSADRGSDTQYF

j_call: TRBJ1-2
d_call: NA
v_call: TRBV19
cdr3_aa: CASSIYGTYGYTF

j_call: TRBJ1-3
d_call: NA
v_call: TRBV29-1
cdr3_aa: CSATSGSSGNTIYF

j_call: TRBJ2-1
d_call: TRBD2
v_call: TRBV4-2
cdr3_aa: CASNLGGAGGHEQFF

j_call: TRBJ2-7
d_call: TRBD1
v_call: TRBV6-5
cdr3_aa: CASSGRQGTYEQYF

j_call: TRBJ2-7
d_call: NA
v_call: TRBV19
cdr3_aa: CASSPTWGQTSYEQYF

j_call: TRBJ2-3
d_call: NA
v_call: TRBV5-4
cdr3_aa: CASSLVGGNTQYF

j_call: TRBJ2-2
d_call: TRBD2
v_call: TRBV27
cdr3_aa: CASRRTIAGADTGELFF

j_call: TRBJ2-2
d_call: TRBD1
v_call: TRBV11-2
cdr3_aa: CASSSGQGRTGELFF

j_call: TRBJ2-5
d_call: NA
v_call: TRBV2
cdr3_aa: CASTPSETQYF

j_call: TRBJ2-1
d_call: TRBD1
v_call: TRBV4-3
cdr3_aa: CASSQGTGQGSDEQFF

j_call: TRBJ1-5
d_call: NA
v_call: TRBV4-1
cdr3_aa: CASSQGRQGTYSNQPQHF

j_call: TRBJ2-7
d_call: TRBD2
v_call: TRBV6-5
cdr3_aa: CASSMWGGSYEQYF

j_call: TRBJ2-1
d_call: TRBD2
v_call: TRBV11-2
cdr3_aa: CASSPRTSGYNEQFF

j_call: TRBJ1-2
d_call: TRBD1
v_call: TRBV6-1
cdr3_aa: CASSEGTGLYGYTF

j_call: TRBJ1-5
d_call: NA
v_call: TRBV4-3
cdr3_aa: CASSQTGVNQPQHF

j_call: TRBJ2-5
d_call: NA
v_call: TRBV6-6
cdr3_aa: CASSQTVRYQETQYF

j_call: TRBJ2-1
d_call: TRBD1
v_call: TRBV5-6
cdr3_aa: CASSWMLVGGGLRDEQFF

j_call: TRBJ1-1
d_call: NA
v_call: TRBV6-5
cdr3_aa: CASSYRGGSAEAFF

j_call: TRBJ1-6
d_call: TRBD1
v_call: TRBV5-4
cdr3_aa: CASSLERTGDSPLHF

j_call: TRBJ2-2
d_call: NA
v_call: TRBV6-5
cdr3_aa: CASSYWAYANTGELFF

j_call: TRBJ2-1
d_call: TRBD2
v_call: TRBV7-9
cdr3_aa: CASSQRTSGYNEQFF

j_call: TRBJ1-2
d_call: NA
v_call: TRBV6-1
cdr3_aa: CASSEYPQGGYGYTF

j_call: TRBJ1-3
d_call: NA
v_call: TRBV5-8
cdr3_aa: CASSFQVTGGNTIYF

j_call: TRBJ1-1
d_call: NA
v_call: TRBV6-4
cdr3_aa: CASSATHQGLVNTEAFF

j_call: TRBJ2-5
d_call: TRBD2
v_call: TRBV28
cdr3_aa: CASSSGTSGSQETQYF

j_call: TRBJ2-3
d_call: TRBD2
v_call: TRBV6-5
cdr3_aa: CASRRLAPTDTQYF

j_call: TRBJ2-1
d_call: TRBD1
v_call: TRBV28
cdr3_aa: CASSRTGSSYNEQFF

j_call: TRBJ2-1
d_call: TRBD2
v_call: TRBV9
cdr3_aa: CASSVGIGTSGYNEQFF

j_call: TRBJ1-1
d_call: NA
v_call: TRBV7-9
cdr3_aa: CASSLGATEAFF

j_call: TRBJ1-2
d_call: TRBD1
v_call: TRBV7-2
cdr3_aa: CASSPRPGQGDYGYTF

j_call: TRBJ1-2
d_call: TRBD1
v_call: TRBV30
cdr3_aa: CAWSQQGRFYGYTF

j_call: TRBJ2-1
d_call: NA
v_call: TRBV5-4
cdr3_aa: CASSLWRNEQFF

j_call: TRBJ1-1
d_call: TRBD1
v_call: TRBV7-8
cdr3_aa: CASSPRTGPADTEAFF

j_call: TRBJ2-7
d_call: TRBD2
v_call: TRBV5-6
cdr3_aa: CASSSPPLAAQYF

j_call: TRBJ1-3
d_call: NA
v_call: TRBV6-1
cdr3_aa: CASGAPSGNTIYF

j_call: TRBJ1-2
d_call: NA
v_call: TRBV5-4
cdr3_aa: CASSLAQRNYGYTF

j_call: TRBJ1-5
d_call: TRBD1
v_call: TRBV4-3
cdr3_aa: CASSHGQGPNQPQHF

j_call: TRBJ2-2
d_call: NA
v_call: TRBV7-6
cdr3_aa: CASSPRGAGELFF

j_call: TRBJ1-1
d_call: NA
v_call: TRBV5-1
cdr3_aa: CASSFGAQGNTEAFF

j_call: TRBJ1-2
d_call: TRBD1
v_call: TRBV25-1
cdr3_aa: CASSEWTGGASNYGYTF

j_call: TRBJ2-7
d_call: TRBD2
v_call: TRBV5-1
cdr3_aa: CASSQQRGSYEQYF

j_call: TRBJ2-1
d_call: TRBD1
v_call: TRBV7-7
cdr3_aa: CASSLQTGGLSEQFF

j_call: TRBJ2-1
d_call: NA
v_call: TRBV12-1
cdr3_aa: CASSNTGTSGGNKYNEQFF

j_call: TRBJ2-7
d_call: NA
v_call: TRBV4-2
cdr3_aa: CASSLVRGLEYF

j_call: TRBJ2-3
d_call: TRBD1
v_call: TRBV7-9
cdr3_aa: CASSAATGGDTDTQYF

j_call: TRBJ2-3
d_call: NA
v_call: TRBV5-1
cdr3_aa: CASSLVGRATVGADTQYF

j_call: TRBJ2-3
d_call: TRBD2
v_call: TRBV19
cdr3_aa: CASSSRLAGGTSTDTQYF